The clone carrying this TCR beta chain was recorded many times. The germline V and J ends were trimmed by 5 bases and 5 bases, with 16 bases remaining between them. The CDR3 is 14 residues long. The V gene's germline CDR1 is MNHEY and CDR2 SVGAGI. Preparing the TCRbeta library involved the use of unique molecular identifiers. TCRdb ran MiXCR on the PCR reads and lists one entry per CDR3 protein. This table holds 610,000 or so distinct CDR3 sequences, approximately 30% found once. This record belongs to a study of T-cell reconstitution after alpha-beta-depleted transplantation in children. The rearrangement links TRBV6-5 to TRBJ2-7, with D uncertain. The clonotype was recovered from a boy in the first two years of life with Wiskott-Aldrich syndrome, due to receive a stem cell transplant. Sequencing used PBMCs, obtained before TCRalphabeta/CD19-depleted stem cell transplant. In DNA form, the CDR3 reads TGTGCCAGCAGTCCCGGATGGGTGGCCGACGAGCAGTACTTC. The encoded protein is CASSPGWVADEQYF.